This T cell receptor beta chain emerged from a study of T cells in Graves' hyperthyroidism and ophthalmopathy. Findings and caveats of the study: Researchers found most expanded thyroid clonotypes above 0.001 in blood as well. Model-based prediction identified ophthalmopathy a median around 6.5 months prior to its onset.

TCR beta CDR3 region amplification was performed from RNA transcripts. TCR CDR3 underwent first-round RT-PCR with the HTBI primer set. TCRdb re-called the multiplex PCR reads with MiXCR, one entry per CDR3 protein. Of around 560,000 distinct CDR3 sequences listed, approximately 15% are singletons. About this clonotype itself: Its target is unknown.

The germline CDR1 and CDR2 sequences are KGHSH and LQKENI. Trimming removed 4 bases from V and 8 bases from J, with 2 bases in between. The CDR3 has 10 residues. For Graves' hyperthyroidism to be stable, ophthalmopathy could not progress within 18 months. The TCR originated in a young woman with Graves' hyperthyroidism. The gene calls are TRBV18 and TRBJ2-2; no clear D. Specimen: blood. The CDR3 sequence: CASSRGELFF. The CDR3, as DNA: TGTGCCAGCTCACGAGGGGAGCTGTTTTTT.